This T cell receptor (beta chain) was recorded in a study of spatial heterogeneity in lung cancer. The sample's time point: blood at routine non-recurrence follow-up after resection. Material for sequencing was whole RNA from tumor, nontumor lung or frozen PBMC, left unsorted. This clonotype was found once. Each CDR3 protein is one row after TCRdb ran MiXCR on the 5' RACE reads. Here the sample spans 1,200 or so distinct CDR3 sequences, less than 30% being singletons. The TCR was taken from a male donor with early-stage non-small cell lung cancer. The sample consisted of PBMCs, taken at follow-up.

The CDR3 reads CASTGQGGQPQHF. Written as DNA, the CDR3 is TGTGCCAGCACCGGACAGGGAGGTCAGCCCCAGCATTTT. This rearrangement joins TRBV6-2 or TRBV6-3 to TRBJ1-5, with 8 bases lining up with TRBD1. The CDR3 totals 13 residues. V lost 7 bases, J lost 6 bases, and 5 bases stayed unmatched. Looked up from germline, CDR1 is MNHEY and CDR2 is SVGEGT.